Sequencing of this T cell receptor (beta chain) was carried out in a study of CD8 T cells in Susac syndrome. In regard to this clonotype: Sequence at one end of the junction differs from germline and may be a read error.

Sequencing of TCR beta drew on CD8+ and CD4+ T cells from blood. TEMRA cells were FACS-enriched, with CD8+ and CD4+ T cells isolated negatively. Reverse transcription of roughly 0.5 to 1 ug RNA was carried out with random hexamers. In TCRdb, the immunoSEQ multiplex PCR reads were re-called with MiXCR into one record per CDR3 protein. Of almost 450,000 distinct CDR3 sequences listed, around 83% were seen once; the top ten hold around 0.12%. Germline assignment: CDR1 SEHNR and CDR2 FQNEAQ (reference sequence). The CDR3 loop spans 11 amino acids. Sequencing was carried out using CD8+ T cells from PBMCs. This chain connects TRBV7-9 to TRBJ2-7; no definite D call. This sequence was found in a human donor with multiple sclerosis. CDR3 nucleotide sequence: TGTGCCAACAGCAAAACCTACGAGCAGTACTTC. As protein: CANSKTYEQYF.